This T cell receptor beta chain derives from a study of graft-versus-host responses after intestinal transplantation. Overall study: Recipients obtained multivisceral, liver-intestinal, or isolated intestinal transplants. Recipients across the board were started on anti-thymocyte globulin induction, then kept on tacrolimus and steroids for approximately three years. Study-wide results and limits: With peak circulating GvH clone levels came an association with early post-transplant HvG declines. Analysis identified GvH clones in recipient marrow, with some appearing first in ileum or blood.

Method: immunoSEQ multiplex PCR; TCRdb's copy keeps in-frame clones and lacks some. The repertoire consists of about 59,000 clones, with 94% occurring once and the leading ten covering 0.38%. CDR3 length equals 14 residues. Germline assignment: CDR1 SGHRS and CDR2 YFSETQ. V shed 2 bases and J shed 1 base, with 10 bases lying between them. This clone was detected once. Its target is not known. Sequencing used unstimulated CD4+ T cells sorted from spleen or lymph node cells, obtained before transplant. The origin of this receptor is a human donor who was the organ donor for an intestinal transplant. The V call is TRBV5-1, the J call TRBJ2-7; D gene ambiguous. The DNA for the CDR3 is TGCGCCAGCAGCTTTTCCGGGTCTTCCTACGAGCAGTACTTC. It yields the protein CASSFSGSSYEQYF.